This entry describes one TCR beta chain. Between the trimmed V and J ends, which lost 3 bases and 4 bases, there was a span of 17 bases. The CDR3 runs to 16 residues. Germline CDR1 and CDR2: MGHDK and SYGVNS. Arm-PCR with iRepertoire HTBI primers amplified the CDR3 regions for these TCR beta libraries. From the multiplex PCR reads, TCRdb called clonotypes with MiXCR, one entry per CDR3 protein. The profile shows 450,000 to 700,000 distinct CDR3 sequences, roughly 13% of them singletons. Described time point: newly diagnosed GD, antithyroid drugs for less than 3 months. The TCR library was made from RNA that had been extracted from PBMCs in TRIzol. Peripheral blood, roughly 8.1 milliliters of it, was drawn into EDTA tubes. This sample was included in a study of regulatory T cells in long-lasting Graves disease. These data are also associated with another study on T cells in Graves' hyperthyroidism and ophthalmopathy. That paper states: The definition of stable Graves' hyperthyroidism was no ophthalmopathy progression within 18 months. Initially, a first-round RT-PCR of the TCR CDR3 employed the HTBI primer set.

The sequencing here drew on peripheral blood mononuclear cells (PBMCs), taken at new diagnosis, from a patient treated with antithyroid drugs. The receptor was derived from a man between 25 and 39 years old with Graves disease. The chain employs TRBV25-1 and TRBJ2-3, with a possible D match to TRBD2 (6 bases). DNA for the CDR3: TGTGCCAGCAGTGACTTCGGAGGGCCGGAAGCAGATACGCAGTATTTT. Translating gives CASSDFGGPEADTQYF.